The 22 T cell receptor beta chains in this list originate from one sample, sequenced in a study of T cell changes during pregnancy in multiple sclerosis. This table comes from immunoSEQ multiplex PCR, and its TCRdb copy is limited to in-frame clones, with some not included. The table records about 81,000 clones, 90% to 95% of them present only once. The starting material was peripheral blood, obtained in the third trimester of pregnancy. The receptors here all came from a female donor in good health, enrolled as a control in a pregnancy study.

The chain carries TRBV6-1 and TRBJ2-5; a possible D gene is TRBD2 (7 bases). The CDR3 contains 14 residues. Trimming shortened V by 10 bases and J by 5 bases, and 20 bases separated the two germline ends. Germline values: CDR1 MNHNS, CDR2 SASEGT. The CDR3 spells CANSLGGGWETQYF. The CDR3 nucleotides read TGTGCCAACTCCTTGGGGGGGGGCTGGGAGACCCAGTACTTC.

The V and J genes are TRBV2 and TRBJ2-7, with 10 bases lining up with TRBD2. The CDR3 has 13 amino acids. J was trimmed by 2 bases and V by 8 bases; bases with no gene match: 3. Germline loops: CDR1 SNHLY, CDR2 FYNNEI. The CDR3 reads CASRGLAAYEQYF. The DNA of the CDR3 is TGTGCCAGCCGAGGACTAGCGGCCTACGAGCAGTACTTC.

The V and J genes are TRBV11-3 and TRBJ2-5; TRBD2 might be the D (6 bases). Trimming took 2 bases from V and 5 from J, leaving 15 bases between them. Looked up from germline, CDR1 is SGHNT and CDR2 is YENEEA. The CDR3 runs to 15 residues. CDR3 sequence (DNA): TGTGCCAGCAGCTTATATTTCGGGGGATTGGAGACCCAGTACTTC. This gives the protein CASSLYFGGLETQYF.

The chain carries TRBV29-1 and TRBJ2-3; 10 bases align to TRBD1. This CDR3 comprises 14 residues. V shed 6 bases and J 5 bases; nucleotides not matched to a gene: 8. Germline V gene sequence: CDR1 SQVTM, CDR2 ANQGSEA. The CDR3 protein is CSVTGTGDRDTQYF. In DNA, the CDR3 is TGCAGCGTGACCGGGACAGGGGACCGAGATACGCAGTATTTT.

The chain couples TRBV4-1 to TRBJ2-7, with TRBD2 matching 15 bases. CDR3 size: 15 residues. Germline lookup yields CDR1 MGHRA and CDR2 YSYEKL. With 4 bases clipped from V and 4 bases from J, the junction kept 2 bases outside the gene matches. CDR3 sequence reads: CASSPGLAGGYEQYF. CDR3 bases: TGCGCCAGCAGCCCCGGACTAGCGGGAGGGTACGAGCAGTACTTC.

This CDR3 reads CASSNPPSTSGRIYEQYF. In DNA, the CDR3 is TGTGCCAGCAGTAACCCTCCCTCTACTAGCGGGAGGATTTACGAGCAGTACTTC. The chain is built from TRBV28 and TRBJ2-7; TRBD2 agrees at 12 bases. The CDR3 has 18 amino acids. Germline V gives CDR1 MDHEN, CDR2 SYDVKM. Trimming at V came to 5 bases and at J to 4 bases, leaving 15 bases not matched to a gene.

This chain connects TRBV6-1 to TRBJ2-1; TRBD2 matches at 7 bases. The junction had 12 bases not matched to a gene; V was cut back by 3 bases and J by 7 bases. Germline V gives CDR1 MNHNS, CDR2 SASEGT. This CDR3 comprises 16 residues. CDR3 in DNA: TGTGCCAGCAGTGAGATTATTGGCGGGAGCTTGAATGAGCAGTTCTTC. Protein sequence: CASSEIIGGSLNEQFF.

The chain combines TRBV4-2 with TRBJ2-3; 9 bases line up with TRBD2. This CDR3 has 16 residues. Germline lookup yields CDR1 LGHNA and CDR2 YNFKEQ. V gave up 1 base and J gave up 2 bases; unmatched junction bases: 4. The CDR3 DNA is TGTGCCAGCAGCCAAGTAGCGGGAGTTGTCACAGATACGCAGTATTTT. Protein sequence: CASSQVAGVVTDTQYF.

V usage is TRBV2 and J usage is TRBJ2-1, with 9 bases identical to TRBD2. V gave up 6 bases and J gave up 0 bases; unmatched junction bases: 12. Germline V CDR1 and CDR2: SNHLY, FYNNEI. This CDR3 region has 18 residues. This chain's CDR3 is CASRAPRLAEYSYNEQFF. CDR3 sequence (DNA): TGTGCCAGCAGGGCCCCCCGACTAGCGGAGTACTCCTACAATGAGCAGTTCTTC.

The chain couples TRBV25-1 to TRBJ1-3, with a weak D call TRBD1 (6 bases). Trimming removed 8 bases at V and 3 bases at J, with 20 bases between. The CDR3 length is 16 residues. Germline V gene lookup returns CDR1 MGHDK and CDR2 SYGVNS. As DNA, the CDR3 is TGTGCCAGCGGAGAGGGGACCAGGGGTTTTGGAAACACCATATATTTT. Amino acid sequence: CASGEGTRGFGNTIYF.

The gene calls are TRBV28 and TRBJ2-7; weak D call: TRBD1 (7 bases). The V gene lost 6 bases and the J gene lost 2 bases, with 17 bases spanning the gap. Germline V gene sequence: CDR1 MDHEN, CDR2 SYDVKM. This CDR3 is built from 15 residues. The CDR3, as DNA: TGTGCCAGCAGCGCCCCGGGCAGGGGGGCCTACGAGCAGTACTTC. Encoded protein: CASSAPGRGAYEQYF.

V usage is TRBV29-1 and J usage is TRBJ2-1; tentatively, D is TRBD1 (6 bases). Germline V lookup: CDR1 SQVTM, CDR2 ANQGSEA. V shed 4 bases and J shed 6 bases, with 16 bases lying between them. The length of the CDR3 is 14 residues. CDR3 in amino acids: CSVVSRGWVNEQFF. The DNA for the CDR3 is TGCAGCGTTGTATCCAGGGGATGGGTCAATGAGCAGTTCTTC.

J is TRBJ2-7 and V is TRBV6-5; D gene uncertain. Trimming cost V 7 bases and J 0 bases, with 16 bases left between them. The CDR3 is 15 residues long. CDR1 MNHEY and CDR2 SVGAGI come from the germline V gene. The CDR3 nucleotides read TGTGCCAGCAAAAGTTACTATACGTCCTCCTACGAGCAGTACTTC. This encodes CASKSYYTSSYEQYF.

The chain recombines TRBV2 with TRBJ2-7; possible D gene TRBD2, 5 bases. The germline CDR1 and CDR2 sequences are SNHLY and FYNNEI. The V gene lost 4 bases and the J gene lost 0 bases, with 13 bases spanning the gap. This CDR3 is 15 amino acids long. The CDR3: CASSGAFGSSYEQYF. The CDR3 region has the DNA TGTGCCAGCAGTGGGGCCTTTGGGAGCTCCTACGAGCAGTACTTC.

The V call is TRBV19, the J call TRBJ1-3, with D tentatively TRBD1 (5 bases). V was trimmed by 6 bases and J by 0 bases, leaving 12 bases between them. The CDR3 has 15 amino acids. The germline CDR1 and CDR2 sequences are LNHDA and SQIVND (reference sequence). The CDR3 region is CASSPQASSGNTIYF. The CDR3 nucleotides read TGTGCCAGTAGCCCACAGGCAAGCTCTGGAAACACCATATATTTT.

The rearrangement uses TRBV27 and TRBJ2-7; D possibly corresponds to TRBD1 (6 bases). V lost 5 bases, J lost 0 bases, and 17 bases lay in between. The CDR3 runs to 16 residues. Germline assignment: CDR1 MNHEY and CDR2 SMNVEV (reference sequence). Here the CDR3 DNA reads TGTGCCAGCAGTCCGTCACAGGGAGCCACCTCCTACGAGCAGTACTTC. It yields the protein CASSPSQGATSYEQYF.

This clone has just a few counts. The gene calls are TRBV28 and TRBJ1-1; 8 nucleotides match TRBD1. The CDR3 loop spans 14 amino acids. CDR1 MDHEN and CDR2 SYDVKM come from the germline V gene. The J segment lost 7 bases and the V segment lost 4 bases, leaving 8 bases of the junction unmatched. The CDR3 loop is CASSYTGGLIEAFF. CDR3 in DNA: TGTGCCAGCAGTTACACAGGGGGATTGATTGAAGCTTTCTTT.

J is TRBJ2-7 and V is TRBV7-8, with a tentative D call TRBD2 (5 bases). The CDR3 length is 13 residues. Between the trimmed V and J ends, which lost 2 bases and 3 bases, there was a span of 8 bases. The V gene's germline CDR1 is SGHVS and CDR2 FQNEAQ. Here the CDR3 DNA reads TGTGCCAGCAGCTTAAACCGGGGCTACGAGCAGTACTTC. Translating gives CASSLNRGYEQYF.

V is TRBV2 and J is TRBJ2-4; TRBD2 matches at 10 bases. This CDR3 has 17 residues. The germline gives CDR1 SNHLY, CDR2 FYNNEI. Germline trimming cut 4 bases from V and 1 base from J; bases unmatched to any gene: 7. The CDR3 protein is CASSALAGVKAKNIQYF. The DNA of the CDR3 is TGTGCCAGCAGTGCCCTAGCGGGAGTGAAGGCCAAAAACATTCAGTACTTC.

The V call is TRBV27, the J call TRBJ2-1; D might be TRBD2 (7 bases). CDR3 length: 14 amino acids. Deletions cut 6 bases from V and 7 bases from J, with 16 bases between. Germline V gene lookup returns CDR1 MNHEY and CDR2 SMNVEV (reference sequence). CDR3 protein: CASRKGGLQNEQFF. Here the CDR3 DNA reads TGTGCCAGCAGAAAGGGGGGGTTACAAAATGAGCAGTTCTTC.

The CDR3 DNA reads as TGTGCCAGCAGCTTAGGAGTCTCTGGGGCCAACGTCCTGACTTTC. Its protein is CASSLGVSGANVLTF. The J gene is TRBJ2-6, the V gene TRBV7-6; D remains unclear. Germline values: CDR1 SGHVS, CDR2 FNYEAQ. CDR3 length equals 15 residues. The ends were cut back, 1 base at V and 0 bases at J, with 4 bases in the middle.

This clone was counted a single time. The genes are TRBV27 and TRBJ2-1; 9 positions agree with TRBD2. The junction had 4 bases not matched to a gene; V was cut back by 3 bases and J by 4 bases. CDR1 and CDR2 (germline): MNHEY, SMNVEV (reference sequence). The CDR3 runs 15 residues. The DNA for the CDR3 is TGTGCCAGCAGTTTCGGCGGGAGGGGGTACAATGAGCAGTTCTTC. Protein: CASSFGGRGYNEQFF.